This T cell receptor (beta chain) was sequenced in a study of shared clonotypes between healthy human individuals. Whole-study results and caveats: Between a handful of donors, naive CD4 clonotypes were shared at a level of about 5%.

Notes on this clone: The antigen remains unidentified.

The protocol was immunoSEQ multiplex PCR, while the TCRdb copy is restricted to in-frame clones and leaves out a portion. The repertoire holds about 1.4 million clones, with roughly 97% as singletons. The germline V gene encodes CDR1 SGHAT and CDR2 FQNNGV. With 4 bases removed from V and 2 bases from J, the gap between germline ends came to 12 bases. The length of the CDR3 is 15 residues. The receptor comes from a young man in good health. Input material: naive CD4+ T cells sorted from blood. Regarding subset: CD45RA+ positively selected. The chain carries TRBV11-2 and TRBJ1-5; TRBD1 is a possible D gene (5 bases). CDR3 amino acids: CASSWGDRGNQPQHF. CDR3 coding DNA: TGTGCCAGCAGCTGGGGGGATCGCGGCAATCAGCCCCAGCATTTT.